This entry lists 17 T cell receptor beta chains sequenced from one sample in a study of T cell responses to AZD1222 COVID-19 vaccine (dated by TCRdb to the early 2020s). What this sample's time point label stands for: about 28 days (+/-7) after the second vaccine dose. Library preparation employed the immunoSEQ multiplex PCR assay. Here the immuneACCESS table is served through TCRdb, limited to in-frame sequences with V and J called. Missing clones are a known gap in these copies; in checked studies unresolved V genes cover under half, and the rest lacks a known reason. A total of about 82,000 clones appear in this sample, over 75% of them only once. The top ten hold about an eighth of the sample. Sequencing used peripheral blood, obtained 28 days after the second AZD1222 dose. These receptors all come from an adult who received the AZD1222 COVID-19 vaccine.

The chain employs TRBV7-2 and TRBJ1-1; TRBD1 might be the D (5 bases). CDR1 and CDR2 from the germline V gene are SGHTA and FQGNSA. V dropped 1 base and J dropped 0 bases, with 9 bases sitting between them. The CDR3 runs 15 residues. For the CDR3, the DNA is TGTGCCAGCAGCTTAGGGGGACGGATGAACACTGAAGCTTTCTTT. Amino acids: CASSLGGRMNTEAFF. Full variable domain (outside the CDR3, taken from reference TRBV7-2 and TRBJ1-1): GAGVSQSPSNKVTEKGKDVELRCDPISGHTALYWYRQSLGQGLEFLIYFQGNSAPDKSGLPSDRFSAERTGGSVSTLTIQRTQQEDSAVYLCASSLGGRMNTEAFFGQGTRLTVV.

V is TRBV6-5 and J is TRBJ1-3, with a possible D match to TRBD1 (5 bases). Looked up from germline, CDR1 is MNHEY and CDR2 is SVGAGI. V lost 2 bases and J lost 4, with 9 bases in between. The CDR3 is 14 residues long. DNA of the CDR3: TGTGCCAGCAGTTACGACAGTAGCGGAAACACCATATATTTT. Protein sequence: CASSYDSSGNTIYF.

The chain joins TRBV24-1 to TRBJ2-3; D ambiguous. The CDR3 length is 14 residues. The germline V gene encodes CDR1 KGHDR and CDR2 SFDVKD. The V gene lost 6 bases and the J gene lost 4 bases, with 13 bases spanning the gap. CDR3 amino acids: CATSNPPPPDTQYF. The CDR3, as DNA: TGTGCCACCAGTAACCCCCCACCCCCAGATACGCAGTATTTT.

This rearrangement joins TRBV27 to TRBJ1-2; a possible D gene is TRBD1 (6 bases). Germline values: CDR1 MNHEY, CDR2 SMNVEV (reference sequence). The ends were cut back, 3 bases at V and 6 bases at J, with 8 bases in the middle. This CDR3 is built from 12 residues. The CDR3 DNA follows: TGTGCCAGCAGTTTCAGGGGCAATGGCTACACCTTC. This encodes CASSFRGNGYTF.

The chain couples TRBV28 to TRBJ1-2, with TRBD1 matching over 9 bases. The CDR3 runs to 18 residues. Per germline, CDR1 MDHEN and CDR2 SYDVKM. The junction had 17 bases not matched to a gene; V was cut back by 5 bases and J by 4 bases. CDR3 in DNA: TGTGCCAGCAGTCGAGGTGGACCGACGGGACAGGGCATCTATGGCTACACCTTC. Residues: CASSRGGPTGQGIYGYTF.

This rearrangement joins TRBV24-1 to TRBJ1-1, with 7 bases that match TRBD1. V was clipped by 4 bases and J by 0 bases; unmatched bases: 4. Germline CDR1 KGHDR, CDR2 SFDVKD. CDR3 length equals 15 residues. The CDR3 loop reads CATSETGSVNTEAFF. As DNA, the CDR3 is TGTGCCACCAGTGAGACAGGGTCCGTGAACACTGAAGCTTTCTTT.

The chain recombines TRBV19 with TRBJ1-6, with no clear D. The CDR3 sequence is 15 residues long. V was shortened by 1 base and J by 6 bases, with 10 bases between the two germline ends. Germline loops: CDR1 LNHDA, CDR2 SQIVND (reference sequence). The CDR3 region is CASSIAILSNSPLHF. DNA of the CDR3: TGTGCCAGTAGTATAGCGATCCTGAGTAATTCACCCCTCCACTTT. Full variable domain (missing parts from reference TRBV19 and TRBJ1-6): DGGITQSPKYLFRKEGQNVTLSCEQNLNHDAMYWYRQDPGQGLRLIYYSQIVNDFQKGDIAEGYSVSREKKESFPLTVTSAQKNPTAFYLCASSIAILSNSPLHFGNGTRLTVT.

The chain links TRBV14 to TRBJ1-1; possibly TRBD1 for D (5 bases). This CDR3 has 13 residues. The germline V gene has CDR1 SGHDN and CDR2 FVKESK. The V and J ends lost 6 bases and 1 base respectively, with 9 bases between them. The CDR3 reads CASSVQGNTEAFF. The CDR3 bases are TGTGCCAGCAGTGTTCAGGGGAACACTGAAGCTTTCTTT.

This clone occurred once. The CDR3 loop reads CASSRYHGIWGDSYNEQFF. The CDR3 DNA reads as TGTGCCAGCAGCCGGTACCATGGAATTTGGGGGGACTCCTACAATGAGCAGTTCTTC. This chain connects TRBV11-3 to TRBJ2-1, with D possibly being TRBD2 (6 bases). Trimming removed 5 bases from V and 0 bases from J, with 23 bases in between. The V gene's germline CDR1 is SGHNT and CDR2 YENEEA. The CDR3 has 19 amino acids.

V gene TRBV5-6 combines with J gene TRBJ1-1; 10 positions match TRBD1. The CDR3 extends over 15 amino acids. CDR1 and CDR2 (germline): SGHDT, YYEEEE. V shed 5 bases, J shed 6 bases, and the junction held 10 bases outside the gene matches. CDR3 amino acids: CASRRTGGAVAEAFF. The CDR3 DNA follows: TGTGCCAGCAGAAGGACAGGGGGGGCCGTGGCTGAAGCTTTCTTT.

The genes are TRBV3-1 (or the pseudogene TRBV3-2) and TRBJ1-4; no clear D. CDR1 and CDR2 (germline): LGHDT, YNNKEL (reference sequence). CDR3 length: 15 amino acids. The V end was cut by 4 bases, the J end by 7 bases, with 16 bases between. This CDR3 reads CASSPSAGRSEKLFF. DNA of the CDR3: TGTGCCAGCAGCCCCTCCGCCGGACGTAGTGAAAAACTGTTTTTT.

The chain employs TRBV24-1 and TRBJ1-1; D is perhaps TRBD1 (5 bases). Trimming took off 4 bases at V and 3 bases at J, with 11 bases between the two ends. Per the germline V gene, CDR1 is KGHDR and CDR2 is SFDVKD. The length of the CDR3 is 14 residues. The CDR3 sequence: CATSEPGRDTEAFF. The CDR3 DNA follows: TGTGCCACCAGTGAACCAGGGCGGGACACTGAAGCTTTCTTT.

This clone was seen only once. The chain employs TRBV5-1 and TRBJ2-3; TRBD2 aligns across 15 bases. Unmatched junction bases numbered 9, after V lost 4 bases and J lost 0 bases. Germline CDR1 and CDR2: SGHRS and YFSETQ. The CDR3 sequence is 19 residues long. The CDR3 nucleotides are TGCGCCAGCAGCCCGGCCGGGACTAGCGGGAGGCCAAGCACAGATACGCAGTATTTT. Amino acids: CASSPAGTSGRPSTDTQYF.

This clone turned up a few times. CDR3 DNA: TGTGCCAGCAGCAGGGACGGAACCTATGGCTACACCTTC. Residues: CASSRDGTYGYTF. The chain recombines TRBV6-5 with TRBJ1-2; TRBD1 might be the D (5 bases). Trimming took off 6 bases at V and 4 bases at J, with 12 bases between the two ends. The CDR3 has 13 amino acids. Germline lookup yields CDR1 MNHEY and CDR2 SVGAGI.

This chain uses TRBV6-5 with TRBJ2-7; D not resolved. The CDR3 sequence is 15 residues long. The germline gives CDR1 MNHEY, CDR2 SVGAGI. The V end was cut by 0 bases, the J end by 0 bases, with 9 bases between. CDR3 sequence: CASSYSKGSSYEQYF. CDR3 in DNA: TGTGCCAGCAGTTACTCGAAGGGCTCCTCCTACGAGCAGTACTTC.

This clone was detected only a few times. The CDR3 DNA sequence: TGTGCCAGCAGCCGGAGGACAGGGGTTAATCAGCCCCAGCATTTT. Translated, it gives CASSRRTGVNQPQHF. This rearrangement joins TRBV3-1 (or the pseudogene TRBV3-2) to TRBJ1-5; 9 bases match TRBD1. The length of the CDR3 is 15 residues. Trimming cost V 4 bases and J 4 bases; bases outside gene matches: 5. Looked up from germline, CDR1 is LGHDT and CDR2 is YNNKEL (reference sequence).

The genes are TRBV5-8 and TRBJ1-5, with a weak D call TRBD1 (5 bases). Germline-derived CDR1 and CDR2 are SGHTS and YDEGEE. The CDR3 has 18 residues. V was shortened by 4 bases and J by 3 bases, with 23 bases between the two germline ends. The chain's CDR3 is CASSPVSQGLSPNQPQHF. Written as DNA, the CDR3 is TGTGCCAGCAGCCCGGTTTCGCAGGGATTATCCCCCAATCAGCCCCAGCATTTT.